The entry below gives a single TCR beta chain sequence along with its context. CD4+CD45RO+CD25- cells were isolated as memory CD4+ T cells. Each CDR3 protein gets one entry after TCRdb re-called the 5' RACE reads with MiXCR. This table holds around 52,000 distinct CDR3 sequences, 25% to 30% found once. Sequenced input: tumor-infiltrating memory CD4+ T cells sorted from the breast tumor. Subset described: memory CD4+ T cells, CD4+CD45RO+CD25-. The sequence came from a female donor with breast cancer.

In nucleotides, the CDR3 is TGCGCCAGCAGCCGACAGGGAGCTGAAGCTTTCTTT. It encodes CASSRQGAEAFF. The chain combines TRBV5-1 with TRBJ1-1, with 7 bases matching TRBD1. The CDR3 consists of 12 residues. V was clipped by 4 bases and J by 6 bases; unmatched bases: 3. Germline CDR1 reads SGHRS; CDR2 reads YFSETQ.